This T cell receptor (beta chain) was sequenced in a study of PD-1 blockade in classical Hodgkin lymphoma. Overall study findings and caveats: The CD4+ diversity rise by C4D1 was clearest in complete responders. Some patients began nivolumab under 1 year after ASCT. These patients were excluded from later analyses. The authors have not defined what causes the repertoire differences, possibly disease activity or prior therapy.

CDR3 length equals 16 residues. Germline V gives CDR1 MNHNY, CDR2 SVGAGI (reference sequence). Germline trimming cut 2 bases from V and 7 bases from J; bases unmatched to any gene: 5. TCRdb's table, derived via immunoSEQ multiplex PCR, lists solely in-frame clones and lacks some. The sample lists just under 30,000 clones, over 75% seen once, with 2% to 3% in the top ten. With regard to this clone: The antigen is unknown.

Each and every patient relapsed after autologous stem cell transplantation, and patients got differing brentuximab vedotin exposure. CD4+ T cells were purified from thawed PBMCs by negative selection. The chain employs TRBV6-6 and TRBJ2-1, with 13 bases matching TRBD2. Sequencing was performed on CD4+ T cells from blood, taken at baseline. The clonotype was recovered from a human donor with classical Hodgkin lymphoma. CDR3: CASSYGLAGVYNEQFF. CDR3 in DNA: TGTGCCAGCAGTTACGGACTAGCGGGAGTGTATAATGAGCAGTTCTTC.